This note documents a single T cell receptor beta chain sequence. Its antigen is as yet unknown. This sample was taken from a study of STAT5B mutations in CD4+ large granular lymphocyte leukemia. Between the trimmed V and J ends, which lost 1 base and 2 bases, there was a span of 8 bases. Germline V gene lookup returns CDR1 SGHTA and CDR2 FQGTGA. CDR3 length equals 14 residues. Sequencing was performed with immunoSEQ multiplex PCR; in TCRdb, only in-frame clones are kept and a portion is missing. Of 45,000 to 50,000 clones in the sample, roughly 84% were seen once. The study's findings and limits: 8/27 top patient clones versus 2/35 control clones were TRBV06-family.

This chain joins TRBV7-3 and TRBJ1-1; no definite D call. Material for sequencing was CD4+ T cells from blood buffy coats. This TCR came from a human donor in good health. The CDR3 nucleotides are TGTGCCAGCAGCTTAAATGCGGCAAACACTGAAGCTTTCTTT. Protein: CASSLNAANTEAFF.